This T cell receptor (beta chain) emerged from a study of OX40 agonist ivuxolimab in advanced cancers. Study-level background: The costimulatory receptor OX40 (CD134) was targeted by ivuxolimab, a fully human IgG2 agonistic monoclonal antibody. Intravenous ivuxolimab was administered to patients every 2 weeks at six dose levels: 0.01, 0.1, 0.3, 1.5, 3 and 10 mg/kg. Of the roughly 50 dose-escalation patients, hepatocellular carcinoma was present in around 19, melanoma in roughly 15, renal cell carcinoma in 9 and head and neck cancer in 9. In the dose-escalation cohort, approximately 80% of patients were male, and the mean age was 60 years with a range of 23 to 79. Patients were allowed to have had prior anti-PD-1, anti-PD-L1 or anti-CTLA-4 therapy, and 30% to 40% of the dose-escalation patients had been treated with checkpoint inhibitors. Partial responses occurred in three dose-escalation patients: two with cutaneous melanoma and one with hepatocellular carcinoma. Peripheral TCRbeta sequencing was intended to test whether TCR sequence diversity was altered and clonal T-cell expansion was caused by ivuxolimab. The paper reports the monotherapy dose-escalation portion (N ≈ 50 patients) of the phase I ivuxolimab trial.

Genomic DNA was isolated from the sorted cells so that the TCRbeta CDR3 region could be sequenced. The immunoSEQ Assay was used to sequence the TCRbeta CDR3 regions. TCRdb holds this immuneACCESS table with in-frame rearrangements only. Some clones are missing; in checked studies, unresolved V genes explain under half, and the rest has no known cause. The sample has some 76,000 clones on record, roughly nine tenths of them singletons. The top ten clones comprise around 8% of the sample. As for this clone: Its antigen is unknown. Per-nucleotide qualities are absent, and no much larger clonotype sits a single base away.

The junction shows trimming of 2 bases on V and 6 bases on J, plus 16 bases between the germline ends. The CDR3 has 15 amino acids, counting the end cysteine and phenylalanine. CDR3 DNA is the only sequence kept; it has 45 bases, read in frame from the first base. For CDR1 and CDR2, the germline V gene lists SGHDT and YYEEEE. The full study reports these points: On average, CD8+ T cells showed more expanded clones than CD4+ T cells after ivuxolimab. The antigen specificity of the clonally expanded peripheral T cells was not determined. At doses of 0.1 to 3.0 mg/kg, clonal expansion of both CD4+ and CD8+ blood T cells was observed from baseline to week 6. Low levels of normalized T-cell clonal expansion were also seen in some patients who did not respond. In the 0.1-3.0 mg/kg groups, partial responders were among the patients with the lowest normalized peripheral clonal expansion, particularly in CD8+ T cells.

Patients with autoimmune disease history or receiving systemic immunosuppression were excluded from the trial. Peripheral blood for TCR sequencing was collected from all dose cohorts at baseline, on cycle 4 day 1, and on cycle 7 day 1. Samples came from an open-label, multicenter, first-in-human phase I dose-escalation trial of ivuxolimab. Adults with locally advanced or metastatic head and neck squamous cell, hepatocellular, melanoma or renal cell carcinoma were enrolled in the trial. Before TCR sequencing, CD4+ T cells and CD8+ T cells from peripheral blood were sorted into separate populations. The sequence derives from an adult with an advanced solid tumor such as melanoma, head and neck, liver or kidney cancer. The V gene is TRBV5-6 and the J gene is TRBJ2-3, with the D gene tentatively TRBD1 or TRBD2, based on 6 matching bases in each. The sequencing here drew on CD4+ or CD8+ T cells sorted from blood, taken in a trial of the OX40 agonist ivuxolimab. Read as DNA, the sequence is TGTGCCAGCAGCTTAGCCGGGGGCCTCAGGGATACGCAGTATTTT. Translated, this gives CASSLAGGLRDTQYF.